This entry concerns a single T cell receptor beta chain. Assay: immunoSEQ multiplex PCR; the TCRdb copy retains only in-frame clones and omits some. The table records 110,000 to 150,000 clones, 70% to 90% of them present only once. CDR1 is SSHAT, CDR2 FNYEAQ, per germline (reference sequence). Trimming cost V 5 bases and J 2 bases; bases outside gene matches: 3. CDR3 length: 14 amino acids. This sample is part of a study of radiation and T cells in renal cell carcinoma. Sample time point: baseline pretreatment blood. Treatment specified: 15 Gy SBRT to primary tumor, nephrectomy 4 weeks later. Sequenced material: blood, taken from a patient whose treatment included radiotherapy and nephrectomy. The source of this sequence is a woman between 45 and 60 years old with renal cell carcinoma. The chain couples TRBV7-7 to TRBJ2-1, with 7 bases matching TRBD1. In nucleotides, the CDR3 is TGTGCCAGCAGCCCCGGGACAGCCTACAATGAGCAGTTCTTC. Amino acid sequence: CASSPGTAYNEQFF. The full variable domain, with the rest looked up from reference TRBV7-7 and TRBJ2-1, is GAGVSQSPRYKVTKRGQDVTLRCDPISSHATLYWYQQALGQGPEFLTYFNYEAQPDKSGLPSDRFSAERPEGSISTLTIQRTEQRDSAMYRCASSPGTAYNEQFFGPGTRLTVL.